Shown below are 32 T cell receptor beta chains from a single sample sequenced in a study of monozygotic twins with inflammatory bowel disease. TCRdb reprocessed the 5' RACE reads and stores each CDR3 protein as one record, lacking DNA. This table holds nearly 450,000 distinct CDR3 sequences. Specimen: blood. The receptors here all came from a human donor with ulcerative colitis or Crohn's disease, or a healthy co-twin of an affected twin (not recorded which).

V and J are TRBV7-9 and TRBJ1-2. Per the germline V gene, CDR1 is SEHNR and CDR2 is FQNEAQ (reference sequence). CDR3 length equals 14 residues. The CDR3 protein is CASGSGGAGYGYTF.

The chain links TRBV5-1 to TRBJ2-3. CDR3 length: 13 amino acids. Per germline, CDR1 SGHRS and CDR2 YFSETQ. CDR3 sequence reads: CASSLEGADTQYF.

The V call is TRBV5-5, the J call TRBJ1-1; TCRdb indicates TRBD1, and absent DNA this call remains unverified. This CDR3 is 15 amino acids long. CDR1 and CDR2 (germline): SGHKS, YYEKEE (reference sequence). The CDR3 sequence is CASSSPSRVNTEAFF.

CDR3 sequence: CSVGILAHEGSIQYF. This chain connects TRBV29-1 to TRBJ2-4; the D gene TCRdb calls, TRBD2, cannot be checked with no DNA. Germline CDR1 is SQVTM and CDR2 is ANQGSEA. The CDR3 loop spans 15 amino acids.

The chain joins TRBV5-4 to TRBJ2-1; TCRdb gives TRBD2 as the D gene, but with no DNA this cannot be confirmed. This CDR3 has 17 amino acids. Germline lookup yields CDR1 SGHNT and CDR2 YYREEE (reference sequence). This CDR3 reads CASSRGLAGVLGNEQFF. Filled out from reference TRBV5-4 and TRBJ2-1, the complete variable domain reads ETGVTQSPTHLIKTRGQQVTLRCSSQSGHNTVSWYQQALGQGPQFIFQYYREEENGRGNFPPRFSGLQFPNYSSELNVNALELDDSALYLCASSRGLAGVLGNEQFFGPGTRLTVL.

V gene TRBV20-1 combines with J gene TRBJ2-5; the D call from TCRdb, TRBD1, cannot be confirmed without DNA. The germline V gene encodes CDR1 DFQATT and CDR2 SNEGSKA (reference sequence). This CDR3 region has 14 residues. CDR3 region: CSARSYGGMETQYF.

The rearrangement joins TRBV20-1 to TRBJ2-1; the D gene TCRdb calls, TRBD1, cannot be checked with no DNA. The CDR3 covers 12 residues. Germline V gene data show CDR1 as DFQATT and CDR2 as SNEGSKA (reference sequence). CDR3 in amino acids: CSWGAVYNEQFF.

CDR3 residues: CASSPQRENGELFF. The rearrangement joins TRBV11-3 to TRBJ2-2; TCRdb outputs TRBD2, but without DNA this stays unchecked. The CDR3 contains 14 residues. CDR1 SGHNT and CDR2 YENEEA come from the germline V gene.

This chain joins TRBV5-1 and TRBJ1-1; no DNA is available, so the TRBD1 call from TCRdb remains unchecked. The CDR3 runs 14 residues. Germline V gives CDR1 SGHRS, CDR2 YFSETQ. CDR3 sequence reads: CASSSSQGPTEAFF.

This chain links TRBV18 with TRBJ1-5; the TCRdb D gene call, TRBD1, has no DNA to confirm it. Germline CDR1 KGHSH, CDR2 LQKENI. The length of the CDR3 is 14 residues. The CDR3 reads CASSTDREVQPQHF.

The gene calls are TRBV20-1 and TRBJ2-7; TCRdb proposes TRBD2, but this gene call is untestable without DNA. Looked up from germline, CDR1 is DFQATT and CDR2 is SNEGSKA (reference sequence). CDR3 length: 14 amino acids. CDR3 in amino acids: CSANGAVAGGEQYF.

The rearrangement uses TRBV12-3 or TRBV12-4 and TRBJ1-4; checking the TCRdb D call of TRBD1 is not possible without DNA. This CDR3 region has 16 residues. CDR3 in amino acids: CASSNGETGVMEKLFF.

This rearrangement joins TRBV20-1 to TRBJ2-3; without DNA, the TCRdb call of TRBD1 cannot be checked. CDR1 is DFQATT, CDR2 SNEGSKA, per germline (reference sequence). The CDR3 runs to 13 residues. CDR3 amino acids: CSAQGASPDTQYF.

The rearrangement links TRBV29-1 to TRBJ1-4; TCRdb returns TRBD1, unconfirmable since there is no DNA. Looked up from germline, CDR1 is SQVTM and CDR2 is ANQGSEA. CDR3 length: 12 amino acids. The CDR3 is CSASGANEKLFF.

The chain links TRBV20-1 to TRBJ2-7; lacking DNA, the TRBD1 call made by TCRdb goes unchecked. The CDR3 contains 15 residues. Germline CDR1 DFQATT, CDR2 SNEGSKA (reference sequence). The CDR3 loop is CSADTGARSSYEQYF.

The chain employs TRBV10-3 and TRBJ2-3; without DNA, the TCRdb call of TRBD2 cannot be checked. Germline V gives CDR1 ENHRY, CDR2 SYGVKD. CDR3 length: 18 amino acids. The CDR3 protein is CAISDFSKLAAPMIAQYF.

The chain recombines TRBV20-1 with TRBJ1-2; TCRdb picks TRBD1, but there is no DNA to check that call. Germline CDR1 reads DFQATT; CDR2 reads SNEGSKA (reference sequence). This CDR3 has 15 residues. The CDR3 is CSASLPVPPVEGYTF.

The CDR3 is CSAIWSGGTGELFF. The J gene is TRBJ2-2, the V gene TRBV20-1; the D call from TCRdb, TRBD2, cannot be confirmed without DNA. The CDR3 runs 14 residues. Germline V gene lookup returns CDR1 DFQATT and CDR2 SNEGSKA (reference sequence).

The rearrangement joins TRBV10-3 to TRBJ2-5. The CDR3 runs 13 residues. Germline lookup yields CDR1 ENHRY and CDR2 SYGVKD. CDR3 protein: CAIRESAQETQYF.

V gene TRBV7-2 combines with J gene TRBJ1-1; checking the TCRdb D call of TRBD1 is not possible without DNA. Per the germline V gene, CDR1 is SGHTA and CDR2 is FQGNSA. This CDR3 spans 13 amino acids. Here the CDR3 reads CASSPRTLYEAFF.

V is TRBV6-5 and J is TRBJ1-2; TCRdb calls TRBD1, which cannot be checked without DNA. This CDR3 comprises 16 residues. Germline V gene lookup returns CDR1 MNHEY and CDR2 SVGAGI. The CDR3 sequence is CASSSGTDLLTGGYTF.

This chain uses TRBV5-6 with TRBJ2-2; checking the TCRdb D call of TRBD2 is not possible without DNA. Germline assignment: CDR1 SGHDT and CDR2 YYEEEE. The CDR3 is made up of 15 amino acids. The CDR3: CASSLTSGSTGELFF.

The chain joins TRBV27 to TRBJ2-3; as DNA is missing, the TRBD1 call by TCRdb cannot be tested. Per the germline V gene, CDR1 is MNHEY and CDR2 is SMNVEV (reference sequence). The CDR3 is 16 residues long. The CDR3 spells CASSPGNRAIADTQYF.

V is TRBV12-3 or TRBV12-4 and J is TRBJ1-1; TCRdb's D call of TRBD1 is untestable without DNA. The CDR3 is made up of 14 amino acids. CDR3 protein: CASTSDRTNTEAFF.

The genes are TRBV5-5 and TRBJ1-4; absent DNA, TCRdb's TRBD1 call cannot be checked. Germline CDR1 SGHKS, CDR2 YYEKEE (reference sequence). The CDR3 extends over 16 amino acids. This CDR3 reads CASSFWSGGYNEKLFF.

The chain carries TRBV2 and TRBJ2-1. Germline CDR1 reads SNHLY; CDR2 reads FYNNEI. This CDR3 has 14 amino acids. The CDR3 sequence: CASSDSGSYNEQFF.

The genes are TRBV30 and TRBJ2-1; TCRdb selects TRBD2, and the lack of DNA leaves this call unchecked. CDR1 is GTSNPN, CDR2 SVGIG, per germline (reference sequence). The CDR3 length is 15 residues. This CDR3 reads CAWSKGTSSYNEQFF.

The gene calls are TRBV5-6 and TRBJ2-3; there is no DNA to check the TCRdb D call of TRBD1. This CDR3 has 19 residues. The germline gives CDR1 SGHDT, CDR2 YYEEEE. CDR3 amino acids: CASSLRLGATAPPTDTQYF.

This rearrangement joins TRBV15 to TRBJ1-2. From germline, CDR1 is LNHNV and CDR2 YYDKDF (reference sequence). This CDR3 is built from 14 residues. The CDR3 reads CATSRGRISYGYTF.

V and J are TRBV29-1 and TRBJ2-5; the D call from TCRdb, TRBD1, cannot be confirmed without DNA. CDR3 size: 14 residues. Germline V gene data show CDR1 as SQVTM and CDR2 as ANQGSEA. The CDR3 sequence: CSSSRDRTQGTQYF.

The genes are TRBV20-1 and TRBJ2-3; TCRdb's D call, TRBD1, is unchecked because there is no DNA. Germline values: CDR1 DFQATT, CDR2 SNEGSKA (reference sequence). This CDR3 has 15 residues. The CDR3 region is CSARAGTGRADTQYF.

The genes are TRBV3-1 and TRBJ1-1; TCRdb returns TRBD1, unconfirmable since there is no DNA. Germline assignment: CDR1 LGHDT and CDR2 YNNKEL (reference sequence). The CDR3 is 18 residues long. CDR3 protein: CASSQDQIIGTGDTEAFF. The variable domain in full, completed from reference TRBV3-1 and TRBJ1-1, reads DTAVSQTPKYLVTQMGNDKSIKCEQNLGHDTMYWYKQDSKKFLKIMFSYNNKELIINETVPNRFSPKSPDKAHLNLHINSLELGDSAVYFCASSQDQIIGTGDTEAFFGQGTRLTVV.